The 15 T cell receptor beta chains below were found in one sample sequenced in a study of human CD8 memory T cell subsets. By UMI-labeled 5' RACE, the TCR beta libraries were made. TCRdb re-called the 5' RACE reads and catalogs CDR3 proteins one per entry, DNA excluded. This repertoire includes over 8,000 distinct CDR3 sequences. The sequenced sample was CD8+ stem-like memory T cells (TSCM and TCM) sorted from PBMCs. The subset was: stem-like memory CD8 T cells (TSTEM), CCR7+ PD-1- TIGIT-. These receptors all come from a human donor in good health.

V and J are TRBV19 and TRBJ1-1; TCRdb calls TRBD1, which cannot be checked without DNA. The CDR3 covers 15 residues. Germline values: CDR1 LNHDA, CDR2 SQIVND (reference sequence). CDR3 region: CASSAQPGVNTEAFF.

V and J are TRBV5-1 and TRBJ2-1; the TCRdb call, TRBD2, lacks DNA for checking. Germline V gene lookup returns CDR1 SGHRS and CDR2 YFSETQ. This CDR3 has 18 residues. The chain's CDR3 is CASESGIGRVGPYNEQFF.

This chain connects TRBV28 to TRBJ2-1; TCRdb designates TRBD1, a call that cannot be tested without DNA. CDR1 and CDR2 (germline): MDHEN, SYDVKM. The CDR3 loop spans 19 amino acids. The CDR3 loop is CASNAILTGQLGATNEQFF. Full variable domain (missing parts from reference TRBV28 and TRBJ2-1): DVKVTQSSRYLVKRTGEKVFLECVQDMDHENMFWYRQDPGLGLRLIYFSYDVKMKEKGDIPEGYSVSREKKERFSLILESASTNQTSMYLCASNAILTGQLGATNEQFFGPGTRLTVL.

This chain links TRBV28 with TRBJ2-7; TCRdb gives TRBD1 as the D gene, but with no DNA this cannot be confirmed. Germline CDR1 and CDR2: MDHEN and SYDVKM. The CDR3 consists of 13 residues. This chain's CDR3 is CASSFLAGNEQYF.

V gene TRBV4-1 combines with J gene TRBJ1-5; the D call from TCRdb, TRBD1, cannot be confirmed without DNA. The CDR3 spans 15 residues. Germline values: CDR1 MGHRA, CDR2 YSYEKL. The CDR3 protein is CASSQVGDSGQPQHF.

This rearrangement joins TRBV19 to TRBJ2-5; TCRdb's D call, TRBD1, is unchecked because there is no DNA. This CDR3 region has 13 residues. The V gene's germline CDR1 is LNHDA and CDR2 SQIVND (reference sequence). The CDR3 sequence: CASSIDGAETQYF. Using reference TRBV19 and TRBJ2-5 for the parts outside the CDR3, the full variable domain is DGGITQSPKYLFRKEGQNVTLSCEQNLNHDAMYWYRQDPGQGLRLIYYSQIVNDFQKGDIAEGYSVSREKKESFPLTVTSAQKNPTAFYLCASSIDGAETQYFGPGTRLLVL.

V is TRBV12-3 or TRBV12-4 and J is TRBJ2-3; without DNA, the TCRdb call of TRBD1 cannot be checked. This CDR3 is 15 amino acids long. The CDR3 sequence is CASSLPRQGSDTQYF.

The rearrangement joins TRBV4-1 to TRBJ2-7; TCRdb returns TRBD1, unconfirmable since there is no DNA. CDR1 is MGHRA, CDR2 YSYEKL, per germline. This CDR3 contains 16 residues. CDR3 region: CASSQDQGGYVYEQYF.

The V gene is TRBV14, the J gene TRBJ1-5; TCRdb selects TRBD1, and the lack of DNA leaves this call unchecked. This CDR3 contains 17 residues. Per the germline V gene, CDR1 is SGHDN and CDR2 is FVKESK. The CDR3 reads CASSQESPGPGNQPQHF. The full variable domain, rest sourced from reference TRBV14 and TRBJ1-5, is EAGVTQFPSHSVIEKGQTVTLRCDPISGHDNLYWYRRVMGKEIKFLLHFVKESKQDESGMPNNRFLAERTGGTYSTLKVQPAELEDSGVYFCASSQESPGPGNQPQHFGDGTRLSIL.

The chain carries TRBV18 and TRBJ2-1; TCRdb lists TRBD2, though no DNA is available to test this call. There are 16 residues in the CDR3. Germline V lookup: CDR1 KGHSH, CDR2 LQKENI. The chain's CDR3 is CASSPSSSDVYNEQFF. Variable domain in full (rest from reference TRBV18 and TRBJ2-1): NAGVMQNPRHLVRRRGQEARLRCSPMKGHSHVYWYRQLPEEGLKFMVYLQKENIIDESGMPKERFSAEFPKEGPSILRIQQVVRGDSAAYFCASSPSSSDVYNEQFFGPGTRLTVL.

The chain is built from TRBV29-1 and TRBJ2-5; TCRdb selects TRBD1, and the lack of DNA leaves this call unchecked. Germline V CDR1 and CDR2: SQVTM, ANQGSEA. The CDR3 runs to 14 residues. CDR3 region: CSVNDYRMQETQYF.

Measured by frequency, this clonotype is medium-sized (0.01 to 0.1%). V usage is TRBV7-2 and J usage is TRBJ2-5; TCRdb gives TRBD2 as the D gene, but with no DNA this cannot be confirmed. Germline assignment: CDR1 SGHTA and CDR2 FQGNSA. This CDR3 comprises 13 residues. This CDR3 is CASSSNAGETQYF. Variable domain in full (rest from reference TRBV7-2 and TRBJ2-5): GAGVSQSPSNKVTEKGKDVELRCDPISGHTALYWYRQSLGQGLEFLIYFQGNSAPDKSGLPSDRFSAERTGGSVSTLTIQRTQQEDSAVYLCASSSNAGETQYFGPGTRLLVL.

V gene TRBV13 combines with J gene TRBJ2-1; the D call of TRBD2 rests on TCRdb alone, since no DNA is present to check it. Germline assignment: CDR1 PRHDT and CDR2 FYEKMQ (reference sequence). The CDR3 has 15 amino acids. The chain's CDR3 is CASSILEREGNEQFF.

The rearrangement uses TRBV20-1 and TRBJ2-3. Germline assignment: CDR1 DFQATT and CDR2 SNEGSKA (reference sequence). The CDR3 contains 14 residues. The CDR3 is CSARDRILRDTQYF.

The chain joins TRBV2 to TRBJ2-7; with no DNA, the TCRdb D assignment of TRBD2 cannot be verified. Germline V gene lookup returns CDR1 SNHLY and CDR2 FYNNEI. The CDR3 is 13 residues long. CDR3: CASTGLAGDLEYF. Full variable domain (rest looked up from reference TRBV2 and TRBJ2-7): EPEVTQTPSHQVTQMGQEVILRCVPISNHLYFYWYRQILGQKVEFLVSFYNNEISEKSEIFDDQFSVERPDGSNFTLKIRSTKLEDSAMYFCASTGLAGDLEYFGPGTRLTVT.